This entry describes one T cell receptor (beta chain). What it binds is not known. V was pared by 1 base and J by 10 bases, with 11 bases between. This CDR3 has 13 amino acids. Per the germline V gene, CDR1 is SGHTA and CDR2 is FQGTGA. The data are from a study of blood T cells in healthy people across ages. Study background: Using template switching, researchers captured about one barcoded beta molecule for each two T cells.

Combining a sample-barcoded 5' primer with a J-beta primer mix, a second PCR ran for roughly 7 to 12 cycles. Each cDNA molecule received a tag from a template-switch adaptor that had 12 random nucleotides. TCRdb re-called the 5' RACE reads with MiXCR, one entry per CDR3 protein. The table lists 1.8 million or so distinct CDR3 sequences, approximately 39% of them singletons. General study results and limits: Donors of long life had a larger count of naive CD4+ cells and greater diversity than aged donors. Unknown CMV status may confound age-related changes in expanded clones.

The receptor's source is a human donor in good health. The chain is built from TRBV7-3 and TRBJ2-1; a weak D match, TRBD1 (6 bases). The specimen was blood. The DNA of the CDR3 is TGTGCCAGCAGCTTAAACAGGGTCACGGAGCAGTTCTTC. It yields the protein CASSLNRVTEQFF.